The clone carrying this T cell receptor beta chain was found a few times. This sample is part of a study of CD8+ T cells in alopecia areata. TCR sequencing used cDNA made by reverse transcription of extracted RNA. The data were produced by immunoSEQ multiplex PCR, yet TCRdb's version contains in-frame clones alone and is incomplete. The sample shows more than 110,000 clones, roughly 52% of them seen only once. The treatment was: oral pan-JAK inhibitor, 5-10 mg twice daily. Trimming removed 0 bases from V and 5 bases from J; junction bases left unmatched: 9. Per germline, CDR1 MNHEY and CDR2 SMNVEV (reference sequence). The CDR3 is 16 amino acids.

Here the sequenced sample was CD8+ T cells sorted from blood, taken at week 4, from a patient treated with tofacitinib. The rearrangement uses TRBV27 and TRBJ2-5, with 7 bases aligning to TRBD2. The TCR originated in a human donor with alopecia areata. Written as DNA, the CDR3 is TGTGCCAGCAGTTTATCCCGTATCGGGGGAGGGGAGACCCAGTACTTC. The encoded protein is CASSLSRIGGGETQYF.